This T cell receptor (beta chain) was found in a study of Ad26.COV2.S vaccination and SARS-CoV-2 variants. Points from the study as a whole: Spike-specific TCR breadth was greater in vaccine than placebo recipients.

TCRdb keeps only in-frame clones here, not all; method: immunoSEQ multiplex PCR. The sample records about 680,000 clones, more than 70% being singletons. On this clone itself: Its specificity is unknown.

Treatment of the sample: 19 received Ad26.COV2.S at low or high dose, single or two shots; about five received placebo; per-sample allocation not given. Samples were taken on day 63 after the first vaccine or placebo injection. Adults aged 18-55 years in Boston included the donor. The vaccine delivered Wuhan-strain SARS-CoV-2 spike through an Ad26 vector. CDR1 and CDR2 (germline): LGHDT, YNNKEL (reference sequence). V was trimmed by 0 bases and J by 5 bases, leaving 10 bases between them. The CDR3 has 14 residues. The receptor was derived from a person between 18 and 59 years old who received the Ad26.COV2.S COVID-19 vaccine or a placebo. The rearrangement uses TRBV3-1 (or the pseudogene TRBV3-2) and TRBJ2-5; D is unresolved. Source: peripheral blood, taken in a trial of Ad26.COV2.S vaccine versus placebo. CDR3 sequence (DNA): TGTGCCAGCAGCCAAGATTCCGGTTTGGAGACCCAGTACTTC. It encodes CASSQDSGLETQYF.